This T cell receptor beta chain was sequenced for a study of T cell changes during pregnancy in multiple sclerosis. Germline V gene lookup returns CDR1 LNHDA and CDR2 SQIVND (reference sequence). This CDR3 contains 15 residues. V lost 4 bases to trimming and J lost 4 bases, with 13 bases between them. Sequencing was performed with immunoSEQ multiplex PCR; in TCRdb, only in-frame clones are kept and a portion is missing. This table holds around 110,000 clones, roughly 90% found once. The chain couples TRBV19 to TRBJ2-2; tentative D call: TRBD1 (5 bases). The sequencing here drew on peripheral blood, taken in the third trimester of pregnancy. The source of this sequence is a female donor with multiple sclerosis, enrolled in a pregnancy study. The CDR3 spells CASSKGPFSTGELFF. The DNA for the CDR3 is TGTGCCAGTAGTAAGGGGCCCTTTTCCACCGGGGAGCTGTTTTTT.